This passage covers 8 T cell receptor beta chains from one sample sequenced in a study of post-analysis software for immune sequencing data. General study findings and limits: Elevated frequency relative to controls characterized several TRBV segments in patients, TRBV5-6, TRBV5-1 and TRBV20-1 among them.

The library was made from cDNA and included unique molecular identifiers. TCRdb reanalysed the PCR reads using MiXCR and keeps one entry per CDR3 protein. The sample lists roughly 570,000 distinct CDR3 sequences; approximately 31% were seen once. These receptors have no known antigen. Sequenced material: blood. The origin of the receptors is a girl under 18 with multiple sclerosis.

This clonotype has a handful of counts. The CDR3 DNA is TGTGCCAGCAGCTTGGCGCCGGGCTCTGGGGCCAACGTCCTGACTTTC. It codes for CASSLAPGSGANVLTF. The chain links TRBV5-6 to TRBJ2-6, with D unclear. This CDR3 contains 16 residues. Germline assignment: CDR1 SGHDT and CDR2 YYEEEE. Between the trimmed V and J ends, which lost 0 bases and 0 bases, there was a span of 7 bases.

The rearrangement joins TRBV29-1 to TRBJ2-5; D is unresolved. Trimming pared 8 bases from V and 2 bases from J, leaving 12 bases between. This CDR3 comprises 12 residues. Per germline, CDR1 SQVTM and CDR2 ANQGSEA. CDR3 residues: CSSRPRQETQYF. In nucleotides, the CDR3 is TGCAGCTCCCGGCCGAGGCAAGAGACCCAGTACTTC.

This clonotype was found a few times. The chain couples TRBV7-2 to TRBJ2-3; D may match TRBD1 or TRBD2 (5 bases each). V shed 3 bases and J shed 3 bases, with 19 bases lying between them. The CDR3 contains 17 residues. Germline V gene sequence: CDR1 SGHTA, CDR2 FQGNSA. The CDR3 region has the DNA TGTGCCAGCAGCTTCCGGACTTGGGGCCGAGGAACAGATACGCAGTATTTT. Protein product: CASSFRTWGRGTDTQYF. The variable domain in full, with the rest retrieved from reference TRBV7-2 and TRBJ2-3, is GAGVSQSPSNKVTEKGKDVELRCDPISGHTALYWYRQSLGQGLEFLIYFQGNSAPDKSGLPSDRFSAERTGGSVSTLTIQRTQQEDSAVYLCASSFRTWGRGTDTQYFGPGTRLTVL.

This clonotype was observed a few times. The chain joins TRBV11-2 to TRBJ1-5; 7 bases are shared with TRBD1. Germline CDR1 SGHAT, CDR2 FQNNGV. V shed 1 base, J shed 6 bases, and the junction held 6 bases outside the gene matches. The CDR3 is made up of 15 amino acids. Written as DNA, the CDR3 is TGTGCCAGCAGCTTAGGGGGGACAGACCTTCAGCCCCAGCATTTT. Protein sequence: CASSLGGTDLQPQHF.

CDR3 sequence (DNA): TGTGCCAGCAGGAAAACTAGCGGGGGAGTGTATACGCAGTATTTT. Amino acid sequence: CASRKTSGGVYTQYF. This chain links TRBV12-3 or TRBV12-4 with TRBJ2-3; 11 nucleotides match TRBD2. The CDR3 is 15 amino acids. Trimming took 6 bases from V and 7 from J; bases not matched to a gene: 9.

The CDR3 nucleotides are TGTGCCAGCACCCAGGGTGGTGATGGCTACACCTTC. It yields the protein CASTQGGDGYTF. This sequence joins TRBV11-2 and TRBJ1-2; possibly TRBD1 for D (5 bases). CDR1 is SGHAT and CDR2 is FQNNGV in the germline V gene. The CDR3 consists of 12 residues. V shed 7 bases and J shed 6 bases, with 12 bases lying between them.

Regarding this clonotype: A junction boundary mismatches the germline segment, possibly from a read error. The chain joins TRBV10-3 to TRBJ1-2, with a weak D call TRBD1 (5 bases). Germline-derived CDR1 and CDR2 are ENHRY and SYGVKD. The CDR3 length is 13 residues. This chain's CDR3 is CASSYMGGGGYTF. The CDR3 DNA sequence: TGTGCCAGCAGTTACATGGGGGGGGGTGGCTACACCTTC.

This clonotype has only a few counts. The CDR3 sequence: CASAGTGGTYEQYF. The CDR3, as DNA: TGTGCCAGCGCTGGGACAGGGGGTACCTACGAGCAGTACTTC. The chain is built from TRBV18 and TRBJ2-7; 11 bases align to TRBD1. The germline gives CDR1 KGHSH, CDR2 LQKENI. CDR3 length: 14 residues. The V and J ends lost 8 bases and 2 bases, in that order; junction bases with no gene match: 5.